This TCR beta chain was recorded in a study of beta chain features in type 1 diabetes (dated by TCRdb to 2017 to 2018). In terms of the full investigation: Patients and healthy donors did not differ in mean age, gender distribution, total cell number or subset yield. A total of 85 million to 140 million sorted cells were examined across all samples, and a strong correlation was observed between cell number per subset and RNA yield. In the study, recently diagnosed type 1 diabetes patients and matched healthy donors were compared on the TCRB repertoires of their sorted circulating CD4+ T cell subsets. Naive and central memory subsets were obtained from all 30 or so donors, but regulatory and stem cell-like memory subsets were isolated from only 8 patients and about 8 healthy donors.

The High Capacity cDNA Reverse Transcription Kit was used to reverse transcribe all of the isolated RNA, meaning that expressed TCRB transcripts were what got sequenced. Survey-depth immunoSEQ sequencing was performed on stem cell-like memory T cell samples, with an average of roughly 930,000 total reads per sample. After sorted cells were lysed in RLT buffer, RNA was extracted with DNase-treated RNeasy Micro or Mini kits, with the choice depending on cell number. To prevent cross-contamination, each cell subset was processed individually, whereas patient and healthy donor samples were processed jointly. The immunoSEQ multiplex PCR was used to amplify TCRB sequences from cDNA, yielding 87-bp fragments that span the CDR3 region. Sequencing of the amplicons was performed on the Illumina HiSeq platform. The original pipeline was this. Synthetic template baselines were used to correct PCR bias computationally, reads within Hamming distance 2 were collapsed together, and singletons that could not be merged were discarded. By aligning reads against IMGT, V, D and J genes, CDR3 length, and insertions or deletions at six rearrangement sites were assigned. Within each subset, clonotype counts were normalized to the number of sorted cells before true diversity and Gini coefficients were calculated with the tcR R package. Repertoire sharing was quantified using the overlap coefficient calculated on TCRB nucleotide sequences. Here the immuneACCESS table is served through TCRdb, limited to in-frame sequences with V and J called. Missing clones are a known gap in these copies; in checked studies unresolved V genes cover under half, and the rest lacks a known reason. V, J and clone size are those of that table, while D and trimming were read from the DNA. Across this sample there are tens of thousands of clones, with under 35% seen only once. The biggest ten clones account for 0.45% of the sample.

The paper as a whole reports these results and caveats: The naive, central memory and regulatory TCRB repertoires appeared to resemble one another more closely among patients than among healthy donors. Type 1 diabetes patients showed a moderate but significant shortening of TCRB CDR3 length in all four CD4+ subsets. Sequencing cDNA rather than genomic DNA could over-represent highly expressing activated cells, although activation and CD3 levels did not differ between groups. Because small numbers of individuals were included in the HLA sub-analyses, any influence of HLA type on TCRB rearrangement was left unresolved. Shorter templates might be favored by PCR, yet because patient and control samples were amplified and corrected together, any such skew would affect both groups equally. At VDJ recombination sites, type 1 diabetes patients had fewer insertions and more deleted nucleotides, which implies abnormalities in thymic rearrangement.

A single peripheral blood draw of around 0.11 L on average was collected from each donor into heparinised tubes. Using a panel that included CD45RO, CCR7, CD25, CD127, CD95 and CD27, naive, central memory, regulatory and stem cell-like memory CD4+ T cells were sorted on a BD FACSAria II. A purity above 95% was achieved for all sorted populations. PBMCs were isolated immediately by Lymphoprep density gradient centrifugation and stained directly without culture. So that batch effects would be minimized, each experiment stained and sorted samples in pairs, pairing one healthy donor with one patient. This clone was seen more than once but under ten times. It lacks a known antigen. There are no base qualities to consult, and no much larger clone falls within one base. This TCR derives from a young woman in good health. Specimen: stem cell memory CD4+ T cells from blood. In the paper's terms, the cell subset or site label means: stem cell-like memory CD4+ T cells.

For the CDR3, the sequence is CASKDRGRRNQPQHF. The sequence in DNA is TGTGCCAGTAAGGACAGGGGGCGAAGGAATCAGCCCCAGCATTTT. This receptor chain uses TRBV19 and TRBJ1-5; the junction holds 11 bases that match TRBD1. The CDR3 covers 15 residues, taking in both the cysteine and the phenylalanine. This entry keeps only the CDR3 DNA: 45 bases, framed from base 1. V loses 7 bases at its end and J loses 4 bases; junction bases beyond the gene matches: 6. The germline V gene (reference sequence) gives CDR1 as LNHDA and CDR2 as SQIVND.